This TCR beta chain was identified during a study of shared clonotypes between healthy human individuals. Here immunoSEQ multiplex PCR was the method, and the copy in TCRdb shows in-frame clones only, minus some. This table has more than 450,000 clones, 79% appearing once. This receptor was identified in a woman aged 40 to 50 in good health. Some clones in this sample may be carry-over from other donors' samples. Sequenced material: PBMCs.

CDR3 amino acids: CASIGTGGTGELFF. The CDR3 DNA follows: TGTGCCAGCATAGGGACAGGGGGCACCGGGGAGCTGTTTTTT. The rearrangement links TRBV6-1 to TRBJ2-2; 11 bases line up with TRBD1. The CDR3 is 14 amino acids. With 7 bases clipped from V and 4 bases from J, the junction kept 2 bases outside the gene matches. Germline values: CDR1 MNHNS, CDR2 SASEGT.